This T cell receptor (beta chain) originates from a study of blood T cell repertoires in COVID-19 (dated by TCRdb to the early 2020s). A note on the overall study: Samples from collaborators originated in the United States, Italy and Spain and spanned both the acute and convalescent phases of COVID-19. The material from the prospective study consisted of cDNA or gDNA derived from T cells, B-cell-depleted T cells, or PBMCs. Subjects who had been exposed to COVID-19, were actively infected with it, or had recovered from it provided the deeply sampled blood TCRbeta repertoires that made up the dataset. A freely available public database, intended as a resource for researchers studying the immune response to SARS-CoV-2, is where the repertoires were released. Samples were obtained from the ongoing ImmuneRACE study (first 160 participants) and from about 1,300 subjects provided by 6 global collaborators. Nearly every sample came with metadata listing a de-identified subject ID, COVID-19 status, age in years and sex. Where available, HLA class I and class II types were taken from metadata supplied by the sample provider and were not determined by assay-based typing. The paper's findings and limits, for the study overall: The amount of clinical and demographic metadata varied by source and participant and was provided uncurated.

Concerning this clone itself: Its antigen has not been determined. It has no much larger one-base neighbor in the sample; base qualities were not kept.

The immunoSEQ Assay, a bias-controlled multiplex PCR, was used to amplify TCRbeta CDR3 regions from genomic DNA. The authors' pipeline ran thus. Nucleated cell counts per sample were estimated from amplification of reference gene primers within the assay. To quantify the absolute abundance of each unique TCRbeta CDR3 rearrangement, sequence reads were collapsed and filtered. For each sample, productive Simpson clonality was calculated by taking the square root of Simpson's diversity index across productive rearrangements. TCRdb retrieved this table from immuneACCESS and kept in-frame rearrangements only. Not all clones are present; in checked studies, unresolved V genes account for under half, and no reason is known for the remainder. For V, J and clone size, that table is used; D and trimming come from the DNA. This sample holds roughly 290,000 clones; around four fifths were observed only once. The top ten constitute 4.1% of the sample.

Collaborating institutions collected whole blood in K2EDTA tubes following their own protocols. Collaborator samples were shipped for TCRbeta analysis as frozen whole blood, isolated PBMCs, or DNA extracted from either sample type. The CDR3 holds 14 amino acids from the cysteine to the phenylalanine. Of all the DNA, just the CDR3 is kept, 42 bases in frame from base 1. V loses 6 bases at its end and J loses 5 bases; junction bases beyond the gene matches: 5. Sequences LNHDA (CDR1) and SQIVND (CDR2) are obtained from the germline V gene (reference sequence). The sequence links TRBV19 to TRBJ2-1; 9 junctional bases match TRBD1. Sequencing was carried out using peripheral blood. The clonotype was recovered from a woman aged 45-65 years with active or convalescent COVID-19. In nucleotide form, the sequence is TGTGCCAGTAGAAGGGGACAGGGAAACAATGAGCAGTTCTTC. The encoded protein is CASRRGQGNNEQFF.